These 8 T cell receptor beta chains share one sample of origin, sequenced in a study of beta chain features in type 1 diabetes listed by TCRdb under 2018. Preparation of the library involved the immunoSEQ multiplex PCR assay. The entire isolated RNA was reverse transcribed using the High Capacity cDNA Reverse Transcription Kit, and thus expressed TCRB transcripts were sequenced. The immuneACCESS repertoire file appears here via TCRdb, limited to in-frame rearrangements. These files lack a portion of the clones; in checked studies, under half of the deficit traces to unresolved V genes, and the cause of the others is not known. Within this sample are about 620,000 clones, with 15% to 19% of them counted one time only. Clones ranked in the top ten supply approximately 0.099% of the sample. Sample: naive CD4+ T cells from blood. The label giving this sample's cell subset or site can be read as: true naive CD4+ T cells. The receptor set was obtained from a man aged 18 to 29 in good health.

Here the CDR3 DNA reads TGTGCCAGCTCCCCTGGGGCGGGGGAGTCTTGCGAGCAGTACTTC. This translates into CASSPGAGESCEQYF. V usage is TRBV21-1 and J usage is TRBJ2-7; the table calls TRBD2, which could not be checked here. TRBV21-1 has pseudogene status. The CDR3 is 15 amino acids.

The V gene is TRBV5-4, the J gene TRBJ2-5; unclear D gene. The V and J ends lost 2 bases and 1 base respectively, with 6 bases between them. The V gene's germline CDR1 is SGHNT and CDR2 YYREEE (reference sequence). The CDR3 sequence is 13 residues long. The CDR3: CASSFVPQETQYF. As DNA, the CDR3 is TGTGCCAGCAGCTTTGTCCCCCAAGAGACCCAGTACTTC.

The sample holds a few counts of this clone. This same CDR3 is encoded by further DNA sequences in the sample. The rearrangement links TRBV7-9 to TRBJ1-3; 8 nucleotides line up with TRBD1. This CDR3 spans 14 amino acids. Germline values: CDR1 SEHNR, CDR2 FQNEAQ (reference sequence). The J segment lost 0 bases and the V segment lost 5 bases, leaving 0 bases of the junction unmatched. CDR3 sequence: CASSDRGSGNTIYF. CDR3 sequence (DNA): TGTGCCAGCAGCGACAGGGGCTCTGGAAACACCATATATTTT.

This clone was detected a few times. V is TRBV28 and J is TRBJ2-5; weak D call: TRBD1 (6 bases). V was trimmed by 5 bases and J by 2 bases, leaving 12 bases between them. The CDR3 extends over 14 amino acids. Germline V gene data show CDR1 as MDHEN and CDR2 as SYDVKM. Here the CDR3 reads CASSPGQRQETQYF. In nucleotides, the CDR3 is TGTGCCAGCAGTCCTGGACAGAGGCAAGAGACCCAGTACTTC.

The chain combines TRBV7-9 with TRBJ2-1; D ambiguous. Germline-derived CDR1 and CDR2 are SEHNR and FQNEAQ (reference sequence). The CDR3 covers 12 residues. The V end lost 1 base, the J end lost 10 bases, and 8 bases lay between the germline ends. DNA for the CDR3: TGTGCCAGCAGCTTAGAGGCCCTGGAGCAGTTCTTC. Translated, it gives CASSLEALEQFF.

The gene calls are TRBV11-2 and TRBJ1-2; no clear D gene. The CDR3 is 12 residues long. Between the trimmed V and J ends, which lost 2 bases and 5 bases, there was a span of 6 bases. Per the germline V gene, CDR1 is SGHAT and CDR2 is FQNNGV. The CDR3 DNA is TGTGCCAGCAGCTTAAGTGGATATGGCTACACCTTC. Its translation is CASSLSGYGYTF.

This clone was seen a handful of times. The chain couples TRBV11-2 to TRBJ2-4; D possibly corresponds to TRBD1 (5 bases). Germline V gene sequence: CDR1 SGHAT, CDR2 FQNNGV. The V and J ends lost 2 bases and 3 bases respectively, with 11 bases between them. The CDR3 is 15 residues long. The CDR3 protein is CASSLRGPIKNIQYF. Here the CDR3 DNA reads TGTGCCAGCAGCTTAAGGGGCCCGATCAAAAACATTCAGTACTTC.

The sample holds a few counts of this clone. The genes are TRBV4-1 and TRBJ2-7; 8 bases are a match to TRBD1. This CDR3 is built from 16 residues. J gave up 0 bases and V 4 bases, and 8 bases lay outside the gene matches. The germline V gene has CDR1 MGHRA and CDR2 YSYEKL. CDR3 sequence reads: CASSRDMGQASYEQYF. The DNA for the CDR3 is TGCGCCAGCAGCCGAGACATGGGACAGGCCTCCTACGAGCAGTACTTC.